This T cell receptor (beta chain) was documented in a study of beta chain features in type 1 diabetes. General study results and limits: TCRB CDR3 length was moderately but significantly reduced in all four CD4+ subsets of Type 1 diabetes patients. Small HLA sub-analyses could not settle whether HLA shapes TCRB rearrangement. At VDJ recombination sites, type 1 diabetes patients had fewer insertions and more deleted nucleotides.

CDR3 length: 16 amino acids. Germline lookup yields CDR1 LGHNA and CDR2 YNFKEQ. J was trimmed by 4 bases and V by 4 bases; bases with no gene match: 11. Every bit of the isolated RNA underwent reverse transcription, so sequencing read expressed TCRB transcripts. Sequencing of naive, central memory and regulatory T cell samples gave an average of around 4 million reads. The table came from immunoSEQ multiplex PCR; TCRdb's copy has only in-frame clones and leaves some out. This table holds approximately 170,000 clones, roughly 8% found once. This clone appeared a few times. Its cognate antigen is unknown.

This TCR was sampled from a man between 18 and 29 years old with type 1 diabetes. Input material: central memory CD4+ T cells from blood. The chain uses TRBV4-2 and TRBJ2-5; 8 bases line up with TRBD2. The CDR3 DNA follows: TGTGCCAGCAGCCGCGTCCCGAGCGGGAGTGCAGAGACCCAGTACTTC. It yields the protein CASSRVPSGSAETQYF.